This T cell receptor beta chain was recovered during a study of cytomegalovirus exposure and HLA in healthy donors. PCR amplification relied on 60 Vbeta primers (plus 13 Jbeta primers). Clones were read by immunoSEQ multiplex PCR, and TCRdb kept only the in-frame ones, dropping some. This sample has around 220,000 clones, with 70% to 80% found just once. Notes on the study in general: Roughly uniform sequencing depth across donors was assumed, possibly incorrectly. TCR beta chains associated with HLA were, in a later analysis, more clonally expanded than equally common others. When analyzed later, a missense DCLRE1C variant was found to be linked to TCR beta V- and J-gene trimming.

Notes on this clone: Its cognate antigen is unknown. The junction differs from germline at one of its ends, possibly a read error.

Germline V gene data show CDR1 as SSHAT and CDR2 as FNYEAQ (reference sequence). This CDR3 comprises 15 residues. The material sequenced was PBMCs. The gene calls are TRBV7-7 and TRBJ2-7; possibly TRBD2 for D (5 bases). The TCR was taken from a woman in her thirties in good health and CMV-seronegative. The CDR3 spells CASSFGVEGSYEQYF. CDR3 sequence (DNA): TGTGCTAGCAGCTTCGGGGTCGAGGGCTCCTACGAGCAGTACTTC.